These 14 T cell receptor beta chains share one sample of origin, sequenced in a study of T-cell memory formation after mild COVID-19. TCRdb re-called the 5' RACE reads with MiXCR, one entry per CDR3 protein. This table holds some 65,000 distinct CDR3 sequences, 16% found once. The sample comprised PBMCs or a T cell subset sorted from them (not recorded which). These receptors were collected from an adult woman who had mild COVID-19 (a few samples of this study predate the infection). Cell type and time point are not known.

The chain has TRBV7-8 and TRBJ2-1, with 11 bases matching TRBD2. This CDR3 region has 17 residues. V lost 4 bases to trimming and J lost 2 bases; unmatched junction nucleotides: 7. Germline CDR1 and CDR2: SGHVS and FQNEAQ. This CDR3 is CASSSLAGGSTYNEQFF. CDR3 nucleotides: TGTGCCAGCAGCTCCCTAGCGGGAGGTTCTACCTACAATGAGCAGTTCTTC.

By share, this clonotype ranks as medium-sized. The genes are TRBV5-1 and TRBJ1-1; tentatively, D is TRBD1 (5 bases). The length of the CDR3 is 14 residues. CDR1 is SGHRS and CDR2 is YFSETQ in the germline V gene. Trimming cost V 2 bases and J 2 bases, with 10 bases left between them. The CDR3 reads CASSFWGTNTEAFF. CDR3 nucleotide sequence: TGCGCCAGCAGCTTTTGGGGGACTAACACTGAAGCTTTCTTT.

This clonotype has just a few counts. This chain uses TRBV20-1 with TRBJ2-5; 8 nucleotides agree with TRBD2. With V trimmed by 3 bases and J by 2 bases, 8 bases remained unmatched. CDR3 length equals 15 residues. Germline CDR1 reads DFQATT; CDR2 reads SNEGSKA (reference sequence). The CDR3, as DNA: TGCAGTGCTAGTTCGGGGACTAGAGAACAAGAGACCCAGTACTTC. Its translation: CSASSGTREQETQYF.

This clonotype came up a few times. The chain has TRBV27 and TRBJ2-7; D is ambiguous. CDR3 length: 11 amino acids. Germline lookup yields CDR1 MNHEY and CDR2 SMNVEV (reference sequence). Trimming took off 8 bases at V and 3 bases at J, with 8 bases between the two ends. This chain's CDR3 is CASRQGYEQYF. CDR3 coding DNA: TGTGCCAGCCGACAAGGCTACGAGCAGTACTTC.

Only a few counts were recorded for this clonotype. The rearrangement uses TRBV4-2 and TRBJ1-5, with D possibly TRBD1 on 5 matching bases. Trimming shortened V by 2 bases and J by 7 bases, and 9 bases separated the two germline ends. The CDR3 totals 13 residues. The germline V gene has CDR1 LGHNA and CDR2 YNFKEQ. The DNA of the CDR3 is TGTGCCAGCAGCCAACAGGGTTACCAGCCCCAGCATTTT. Translation gives CASSQQGYQPQHF.

The sample holds many counts of this clonotype. This chain connects TRBV20-1 to TRBJ2-1, with a tentative D call TRBD2 (6 bases). Trimming removed 0 bases at V and 6 bases at J, with 9 bases between. There are 13 residues in the CDR3. The germline V gene encodes CDR1 DFQATT and CDR2 SNEGSKA (reference sequence). The CDR3 DNA reads as TGCAGTGCTAGAGATAGCGGCGGCAATGAGCAGTTCTTC. This sequence encodes CSARDSGGNEQFF.

The CDR3 reads CSVEGSTVNTEAFF. CDR3 nucleotide sequence: TGCAGCGTTGAAGGTAGCACCGTGAACACTGAAGCTTTCTTT. The chain has TRBV29-1 and TRBJ1-1; D is ambiguous. Trimming took 1 base from V and 0 from J, leaving 9 bases between them. The CDR3 is 14 residues long. Per germline, CDR1 SQVTM and CDR2 ANQGSEA. The variable domain in full, completed from reference TRBV29-1 and TRBJ1-1, reads SAVISQKPSRDICQRGTSLTIQCQVDSQVTMMFWYRQQPGQSLTLIATANQGSEATYESGFVIDKFPISRPNLTFSTLTVSNMSPEDSSIYLCSVEGSTVNTEAFFGQGTRLTVV.

This clonotype was seen only a few times. V and J are TRBV7-2 and TRBJ2-3; 8 bases match TRBD2. The CDR3 runs to 15 residues. With V trimmed by 5 bases and J by 1 base, 5 bases remained unmatched. CDR1 SGHTA and CDR2 FQGNSA come from the germline V gene. CDR3 region: CASSAGTRGTDTQYF. CDR3 nucleotides: TGTGCCAGCAGCGCCGGGACTAGGGGCACAGATACGCAGTATTTT.

The J gene is TRBJ1-5, the V gene TRBV7-8, with D maybe TRBD1 (5 bases). CDR3 length: 17 amino acids. Deletions cut 5 bases from V and 4 bases from J, with 21 bases between. Germline V gene lookup returns CDR1 SGHVS and CDR2 FQNEAQ. The CDR3 region has the DNA TGTGCCAGCAGCCTAGGTGTAGGGGCAATTATGAATCAGCCCCAGCATTTT. It yields the protein CASSLGVGAIMNQPQHF.

This clonotype was counted between two and nine times. J is TRBJ1-1 and V is TRBV6-5; D unresolved. V was pared by 0 bases and J by 1 base, with 9 bases between. The CDR3 is 15 amino acids. Germline CDR1 and CDR2: MNHEY and SVGAGI. The CDR3 nucleotides are TGTGCCAGCAGTTACTCAGGGTCGGGGAACACTGAAGCTTTCTTT. It codes for CASSYSGSGNTEAFF.

This clonotype occurred a few times. This chain uses TRBV7-9 with TRBJ1-2; 8 bases agree with TRBD1. Trimming removed 6 bases from V and 2 bases from J; junction bases left unmatched: 5. CDR1 SEHNR and CDR2 FQNEAQ come from the germline V gene (reference sequence). This CDR3 contains 14 residues. CDR3 nucleotide sequence: TGTGCCAGCAGTCCAAGGACAGGGAACTATGGCTACACCTTC. Protein: CASSPRTGNYGYTF.

This clonotype was seen a handful of times. The chain uses TRBV6-5 and TRBJ2-3, with 10 bases fitting TRBD1. The CDR3 sequence is 17 residues long. V lost 4 bases and J lost 4; bases outside the gene matches: 11. Germline V CDR1 and CDR2: MNHEY, SVGAGI. CDR3 loop: CASSFAADRGLADTQYF. DNA for the CDR3: TGTGCCAGCAGTTTCGCCGCCGACAGGGGGCTCGCAGATACGCAGTATTTT.

This chain connects TRBV6-2 or TRBV6-3 to TRBJ1-3, with a weak D call TRBD1 (6 bases). The CDR3 has 17 amino acids. The germline gives CDR1 MNHEY, CDR2 SVGEGT. V was trimmed by 2 bases and J by 0 bases, leaving 14 bases between them. The chain's CDR3 is CASSYPSGVTSGNTIYF. The CDR3 bases are TGTGCCAGCAGTTACCCCTCAGGGGTAACCTCTGGAAACACCATATATTTT.

This rearrangement joins TRBV7-9 to TRBJ2-3, with a weak D call TRBD2 (6 bases). CDR1 and CDR2 from the germline V gene are SEHNR and FQNEAQ (reference sequence). V was trimmed by 5 bases and J by 6 bases, leaving 15 bases between them. The length of the CDR3 is 14 residues. The CDR3 loop is CASSHGTGADTQYF. CDR3 in DNA: TGTGCCAGCAGCCATGGGACTGGGGCGGATACGCAGTATTTT.